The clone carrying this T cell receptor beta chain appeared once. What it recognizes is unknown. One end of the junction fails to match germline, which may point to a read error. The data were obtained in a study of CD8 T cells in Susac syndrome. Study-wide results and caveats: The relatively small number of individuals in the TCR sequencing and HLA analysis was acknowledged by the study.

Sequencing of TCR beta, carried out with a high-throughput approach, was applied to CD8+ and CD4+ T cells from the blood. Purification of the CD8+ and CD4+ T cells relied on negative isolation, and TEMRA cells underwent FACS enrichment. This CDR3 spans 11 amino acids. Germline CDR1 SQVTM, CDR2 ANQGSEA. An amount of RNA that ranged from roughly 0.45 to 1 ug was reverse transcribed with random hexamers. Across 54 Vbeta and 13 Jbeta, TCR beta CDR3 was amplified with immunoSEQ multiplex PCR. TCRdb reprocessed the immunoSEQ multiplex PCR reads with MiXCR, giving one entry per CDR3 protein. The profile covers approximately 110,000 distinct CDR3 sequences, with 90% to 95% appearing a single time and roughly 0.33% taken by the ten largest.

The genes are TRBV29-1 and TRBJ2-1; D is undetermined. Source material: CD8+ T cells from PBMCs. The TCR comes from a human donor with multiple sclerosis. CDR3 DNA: TGCAGCGTTGAAGACTCGGACCCTCGCGGTTTC. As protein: CSVEDSDPRGF.